The entry below gives a single T cell receptor (beta chain) sequence along with its context. The data stem from a study of PD-L1 blockade in urothelial cancer. Trimming pared 0 bases from V and 11 bases from J, leaving 7 bases between. Per germline, CDR1 MNHNY and CDR2 SVGAGI (reference sequence). This CDR3 is built from 12 residues. Clones were sequenced by immunoSEQ multiplex PCR, and TCRdb holds only the in-frame ones, with some missing. The sample contains some 45,000 clones, 70% to 90% of which appear only once. The V call is TRBV6-6, the J call TRBJ1-4; no definite D call. The specimen was PBMCs, collected around atezolizumab (anti-PD-L1) treatment. This clonotype was obtained from an elderly man with urothelial cancer. CDR3 amino acids: CASSYSYIKLFF. DNA for the CDR3: TGTGCCAGCAGTTACTCGTACATTAAACTGTTTTTT.